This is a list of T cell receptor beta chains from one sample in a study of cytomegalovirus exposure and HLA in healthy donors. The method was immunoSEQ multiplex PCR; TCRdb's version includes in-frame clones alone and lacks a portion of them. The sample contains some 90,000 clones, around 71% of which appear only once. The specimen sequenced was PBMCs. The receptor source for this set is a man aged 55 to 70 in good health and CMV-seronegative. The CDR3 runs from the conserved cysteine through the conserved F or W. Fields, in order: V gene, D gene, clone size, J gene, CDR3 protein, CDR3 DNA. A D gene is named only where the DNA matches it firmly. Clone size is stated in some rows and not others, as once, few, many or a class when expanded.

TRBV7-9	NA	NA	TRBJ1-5	CASSLNGAGQPQHF	TGTGCCAGCAGCTTAAACGGGGCGGGGCAGCCCCAGCATTTT
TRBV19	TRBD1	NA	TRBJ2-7	CASRKTGSSYEQYF	TGTGCCAGTAGAAAGACAGGGAGCTCCTACGAGCAGTACTTC
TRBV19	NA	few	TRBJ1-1	CASSGTMNTEAFF	TGTGCCAGTAGCGGCACTATGAACACTGAAGCTTTCTTT
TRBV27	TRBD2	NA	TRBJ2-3	CASSLSAGARTDTQYF	TGTGCCAGCAGTTTATCAGCGGGGGCTAGGACAGATACGCAGTATTTT
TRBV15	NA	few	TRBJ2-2	CATSRDLSGELFF	TGTGCCACCAGCAGAGATCTTTCCGGGGAGCTGTTTTTT
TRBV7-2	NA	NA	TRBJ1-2	CASSTGQLGYTF	TGTGCCAGCAGCACCGGACAGCTTGGCTACACCTTC
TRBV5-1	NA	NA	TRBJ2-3	CASSLAESFSTDTQYF	TGCGCCAGCAGCTTGGCGGAGAGTTTCAGCACAGATACGCAGTATTTT
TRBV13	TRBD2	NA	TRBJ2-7	CASSSRLAGAYEQYF	TGTGCCAGCAGCTCAAGACTAGCGGGGGCCTACGAGCAGTACTTC
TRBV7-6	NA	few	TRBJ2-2	CASSLLIGTGELFF	TGTGCCAGCAGCTTATTGATCGGCACCGGGGAGCTGTTTTTT
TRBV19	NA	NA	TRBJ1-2	CASTQGQVGYTF	TGTGCCAGCACACAGGGCCAGGTTGGCTACACCTTC
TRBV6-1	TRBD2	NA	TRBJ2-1	CASSEYWTSGRLNEQFF	TGTGCCAGCAGTGAGTACTGGACTAGCGGGAGGCTGAATGAGCAGTTCTTC
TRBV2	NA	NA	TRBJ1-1	CASSGQVGTEAFF	TGTGCCAGCAGTGGACAGGTGGGGACTGAAGCTTTCTTT
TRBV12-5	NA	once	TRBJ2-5	CASGPPQGQETQYF	TGTGCTAGTGGTCCCCCCCAGGGACAAGAGACCCAGTACTTC
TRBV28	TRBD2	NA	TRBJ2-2	CASSLPRGGGTGELFF	TGTGCCAGCAGTTTACCCCGGGGGGGCGGCACCGGGGAGCTGTTTTTT
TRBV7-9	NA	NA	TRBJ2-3	CASSRDADTQYF	TGTGCCAGCAGTAGAGATGCAGATACGCAGTATTTT
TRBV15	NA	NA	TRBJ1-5	CATSRDAGQPQHF	TGTGCCACCAGCAGAGATGCGGGGCAGCCCCAGCATTTT
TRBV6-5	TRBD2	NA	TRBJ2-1	CASSLGTRNEQFF	TGTGCCAGCAGCCTCGGGACTAGAAATGAGCAGTTCTTC